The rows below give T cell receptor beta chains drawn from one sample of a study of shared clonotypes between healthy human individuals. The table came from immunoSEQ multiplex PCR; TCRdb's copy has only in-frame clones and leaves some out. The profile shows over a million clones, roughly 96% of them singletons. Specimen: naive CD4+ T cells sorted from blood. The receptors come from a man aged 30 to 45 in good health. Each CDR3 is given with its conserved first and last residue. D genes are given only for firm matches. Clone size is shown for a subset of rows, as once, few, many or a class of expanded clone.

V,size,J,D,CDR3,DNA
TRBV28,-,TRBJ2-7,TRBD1,CASSYQDRNLEQYF,TGTGCCAGCAGTTACCAGGACAGGAACCTCGAGCAGTACTTC
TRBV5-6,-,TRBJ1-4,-,CASSFRDEKLFF,TGTGCCAGCAGCTTCAGGGATGAAAAACTGTTTTTT
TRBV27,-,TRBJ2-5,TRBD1,CASRRVWDRWQETQYF,TGTGCCAGCAGGCGAGTCTGGGACAGGTGGCAAGAGACCCAGTACTTC
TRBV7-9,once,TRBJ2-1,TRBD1,CASEYPGPRQGLGYNEQFF,TGTGCCAGCGAATACCCCGGGCCACGACAGGGGCTAGGGTACAATGAGCAGTTCTTC
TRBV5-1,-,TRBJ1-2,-,CASSLERGNYGYTF,TGCGCCAGCAGCTTGGAGAGGGGGAACTATGGCTACACCTTC
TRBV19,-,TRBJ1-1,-,CASIGQRGAFF,TGTGCCAGTATAGGGCAGCGAGGAGCTTTCTTT
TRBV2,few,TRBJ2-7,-,CASRFESGTYEQYF,TGTGCCAGCAGGTTCGAATCCGGAACCTACGAGCAGTACTTC
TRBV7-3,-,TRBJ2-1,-,CASSQGDEQFF,TGTGCCAGCAGCCAAGGGGATGAGCAGTTCTTC
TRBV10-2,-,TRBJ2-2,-,CASSLGGLGMGPRELFF,TGCGCCAGCAGCCTAGGGGGGTTGGGAATGGGACCCCGGGAGCTGTTTTTT
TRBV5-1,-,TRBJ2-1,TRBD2,CASSSSQSSGSRWNEQFF,TGCGCCAGCAGCTCCAGCCAGTCTAGCGGGAGCCGTTGGAATGAGCAGTTCTTC
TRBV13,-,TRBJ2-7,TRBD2,CASRISVASGEAALVDEQYF,TGTGCCAGCAGAATATCGGTGGCTAGCGGAGAGGCTGCCTTAGTCGACGAGCAGTACTTC
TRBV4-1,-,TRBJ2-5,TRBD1,CASSQDEQGQETQYF,TGCGCCAGCAGCCAAGACGAACAGGGGCAAGAGACCCAGTACTTC